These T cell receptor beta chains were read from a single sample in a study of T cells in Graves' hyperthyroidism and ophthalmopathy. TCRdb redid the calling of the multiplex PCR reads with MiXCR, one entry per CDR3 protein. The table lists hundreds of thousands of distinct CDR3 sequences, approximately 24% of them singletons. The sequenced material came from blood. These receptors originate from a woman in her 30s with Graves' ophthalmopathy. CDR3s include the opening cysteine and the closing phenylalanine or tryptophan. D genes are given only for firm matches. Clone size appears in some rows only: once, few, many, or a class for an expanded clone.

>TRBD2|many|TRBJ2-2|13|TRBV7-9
TGTGCCAGCGGATTTCCGGGAGGCGGGGAGCTGTTTTTT
CASGFPGGGELFF
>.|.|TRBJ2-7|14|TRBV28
TGTGCCAGCAGTTTTCCCGACGTATCCTACGAGCAGTACTTC
CASSFPDVSYEQYF
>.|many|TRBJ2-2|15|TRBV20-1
TGCAGTGCTAGTGGGGGCTTAGCTAACACCGGGGAGCTGTTTTTT
CSASGGLANTGELFF
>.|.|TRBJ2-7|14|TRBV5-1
TGCGCCAGCAGCTTAAATCTGGACACCCGCGAGCAGTACTTC
CASSLNLDTREQYF
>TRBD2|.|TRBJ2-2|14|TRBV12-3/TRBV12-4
TGTGCCGGAGTAGCGGGAGGGGGTACCGGGGAGCTGTTTTTT
CAGVAGGGTGELFF
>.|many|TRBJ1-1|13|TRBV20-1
TGCAGTGTTCCGGGGCTTATGAACACTGAAGCTTTCTTT
CSVPGLMNTEAFF
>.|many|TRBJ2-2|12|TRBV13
TGTGCCAGCAGCGGACTTGGCGGGGAGCTGTTTTTT
CASSGLGGELFF
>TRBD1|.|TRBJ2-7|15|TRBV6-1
TGTGCCAGCACCCCCTCGGGACAGGGGAACTACGAGCAGTACTTC
CASTPSGQGNYEQYF
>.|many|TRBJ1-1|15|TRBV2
TGTGCCAGCAGTGTCGATTCGAGGGTAACGGGTGAAGCTTTCTTT
CASSVDSRVTGEAFF
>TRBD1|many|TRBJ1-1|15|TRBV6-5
TGTGCCAGCAGTTTCTCTTCGGGGACAGGGGGAGAAGCTTTCTTT
CASSFSSGTGGEAFF
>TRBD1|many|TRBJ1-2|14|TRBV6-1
TGTGCCAGCACCCTGGGACAGGGGATCTATGGCTACACCTTC
CASTLGQGIYGYTF
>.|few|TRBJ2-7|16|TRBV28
TGTGCCAGCAGTTTAGTACAGAATCTACTCTCCTACGAGCAGTACTTC
CASSLVQNLLSYEQYF
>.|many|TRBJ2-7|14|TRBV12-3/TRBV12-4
TGTGCCAGCAGTTTTCGTCAGGCGATCGACGAGCAGTACTTC
CASSFRQAIDEQYF
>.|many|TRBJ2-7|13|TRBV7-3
TGTGCCAGCAGCCCCCTAGGGGGGTACGAGCAGTACTTC
CASSPLGGYEQYF
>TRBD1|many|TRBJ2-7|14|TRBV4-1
TGCGCCAGCAGCCAGGCCGGGACAGGGTTCGAGCAGTACTTC
CASSQAGTGFEQYF
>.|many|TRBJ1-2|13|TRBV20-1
TGCAGTGCTAGTCCTGGACTTAACTATGGCTACACCTTC
CSASPGLNYGYTF
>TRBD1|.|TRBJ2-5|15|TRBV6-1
TGTGCCAGCAGGAGATTCGACAGGGGGCAGGAGACCCAGTACTTC
CASRRFDRGQETQYF
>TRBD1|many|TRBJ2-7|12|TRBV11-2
TGTGCCAGCAGAGCCTACAGGGGCGAGCAGTACTTC
CASRAYRGEQYF
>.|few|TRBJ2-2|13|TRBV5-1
TGCGCCAGCAGCTTGCTAGTATCAGGGGAGCTGTTTTTT
CASSLLVSGELFF
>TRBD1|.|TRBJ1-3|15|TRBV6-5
TGTGCCAGCACTTACGGACAGGGTGATGGAAACACCATATATTTT
CASTYGQGDGNTIYF
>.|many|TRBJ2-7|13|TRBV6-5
TGTGCCAGCAGTTGGGGGCCAACCTACGAGCAGTACTTC
CASSWGPTYEQYF
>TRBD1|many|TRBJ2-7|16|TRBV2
TGTGCCAGCAGAGAAACCCCGGGACAGAGCTCCTACGAGCAGTACTTC
CASRETPGQSSYEQYF
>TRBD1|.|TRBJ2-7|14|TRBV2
TGTGCCAGCAAATTCTACAGGGGGCAGAACGAGCAGTACTTC
CASKFYRGQNEQYF
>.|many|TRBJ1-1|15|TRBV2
TGTGCCAGCAGGGGAGTGGGGGGAGGAACCACTGAAGCTTTCTTT
CASRGVGGGTTEAFF
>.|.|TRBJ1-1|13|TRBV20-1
TGCAGTGCTAGGGGCCCGATCCCCACTGAAGCTTTCTTT
CSARGPIPTEAFF
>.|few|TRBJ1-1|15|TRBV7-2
TGTGCCAGCAGCTTAGCGGGCAGGGCCTACACTGAAGCTTTCTTT
CASSLAGRAYTEAFF
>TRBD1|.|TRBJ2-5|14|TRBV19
TGTGCCAGTAGCCCAGGACAGGGGGCGACGACCCAGTACTTC
CASSPGQGATTQYF
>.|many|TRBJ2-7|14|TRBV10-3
TGTGCCACCGAAAATCGGGAGACGGGTCCCGAGCAGTACTTC
CATENRETGPEQYF
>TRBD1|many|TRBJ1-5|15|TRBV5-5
TGTGCCAGCAGTTTAACCGGGACAGGGAATCAGCCCCAGCATTTT
CASSLTGTGNQPQHF
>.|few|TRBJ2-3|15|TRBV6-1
TGTGCCAGCAGTGAACCCCATATGGGCACAGATACGCAGTATTTT
CASSEPHMGTDTQYF
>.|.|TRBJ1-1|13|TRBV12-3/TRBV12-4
TGTGCCAGCAGGCACCAATTGAACACTGAAGCTTCCTTT
CASRHQLNTEASF
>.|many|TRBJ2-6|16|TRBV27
TGTGCCAGCAGTTTTGTGTACCTCTCTGGGGCCAACGTCCTGACTTTC
CASSFVYLSGANVLTF
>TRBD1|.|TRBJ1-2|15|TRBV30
TGTGCCTGGAGTGCCGACTTAGGACAGGGGGATGGCTACACCTTC
CAWSADLGQGDGYTF
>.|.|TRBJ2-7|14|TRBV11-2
TGTGCCAGCAGCCCTTGGCGAATCCCCTACGAGCAGTACTTC
CASSPWRIPYEQYF
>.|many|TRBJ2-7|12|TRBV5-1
TGCGCCAGCAGCTCCTCCGACAGAGAGCAGTACTTC
CASSSSDREQYF
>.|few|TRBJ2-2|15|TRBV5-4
TGTGCCAGCAGCCCCCGCCCGACCGACACCGGGGAGCTGTTTTTT
CASSPRPTDTGELFF
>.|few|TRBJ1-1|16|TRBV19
TGTGCCAGTAAGAAAGTCCGCGGGTCGGGGGACCCTGAAGCTTTCTTT
CASKKVRGSGDPEAFF
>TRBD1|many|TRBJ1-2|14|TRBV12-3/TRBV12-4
TGTGCCAGCAGTCTCTGGGACAGGGGCTATGGCTACACCTTC
CASSLWDRGYGYTF
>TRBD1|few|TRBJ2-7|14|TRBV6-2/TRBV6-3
TGTGCCAGCCTGAGCGACAGGGGCTCCTACGAGCAGTACTTC
CASLSDRGSYEQYF
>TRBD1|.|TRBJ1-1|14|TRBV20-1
TGCAGTGCTAGGGGACAGCTACTTAACACTGAAGCTTTCTTT
CSARGQLLNTEAFF
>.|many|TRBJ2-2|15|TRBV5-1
TGCGCCAGCAGCTCATTAGGTGGGAACACCGGGGAGCTGTTTTTT
CASSSLGGNTGELFF
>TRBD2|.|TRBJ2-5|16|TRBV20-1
TGCAGTGCTAGTGCTGTAGCGGGGCAATTCCAAGAGACCCAGTACTTC
CSASAVAGQFQETQYF
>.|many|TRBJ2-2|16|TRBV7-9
TGTGCCAGCAGCTTAGCCGCAGGGACAAACACCGGGGAGCTGTTTTTT
CASSLAAGTNTGELFF
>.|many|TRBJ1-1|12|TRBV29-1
TGCAGCGTCGGTGCCACGAGCACTGAAGCTTTCTTT
CSVGATSTEAFF
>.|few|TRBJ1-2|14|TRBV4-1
TGCGCCAGCAGCCAAGGGGGGAATTTATATGGCTACACCTTC
CASSQGGNLYGYTF
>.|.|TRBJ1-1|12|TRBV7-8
TGTGCCAGCAGCTCCGCCGGGACAGAAGCTTTCTTT
CASSSAGTEAFF
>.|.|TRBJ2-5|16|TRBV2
TGTGCCAGCACCAAGGGTCTACATGGCACAGGGGAGACCCAGTACTTC
CASTKGLHGTGETQYF
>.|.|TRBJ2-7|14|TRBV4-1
TGCGCCAGCAGCCAAGTCTTAAGCTCCTACGAGCAGTACTTC
CASSQVLSSYEQYF
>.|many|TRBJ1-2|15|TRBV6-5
TGTGCCAGCAGTTACAGTGGGGGGTCTAACTATGGCTACACCTTC
CASSYSGGSNYGYTF
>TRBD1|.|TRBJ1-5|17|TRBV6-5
TGTGCCAGCAGTTACTCGACATGGGGCAGGGGGGATCAGCCCCAGCATTTT
CASSYSTWGRGDQPQHF
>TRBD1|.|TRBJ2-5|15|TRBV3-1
TGTGCCAGCAGCCATGGGACAGGGAACTTCGAGACCCAGTACTTC
CASSHGTGNFETQYF
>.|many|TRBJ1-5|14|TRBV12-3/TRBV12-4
TGTGCCAGCGGGAATGGGGCAGCCAATCAGCCCCAGCATTTT
CASGNGAANQPQHF
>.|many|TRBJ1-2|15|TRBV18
TGTGCCAGCTCACCAGATCCGGGACGGAACTATGGCTACACCTTC
CASSPDPGRNYGYTF
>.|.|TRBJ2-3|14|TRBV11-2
TGTGCCAGCAGCTTAGGTCTGGGAGGAGATACGCAGTATTTT
CASSLGLGGDTQYF